Included here is one TCR beta chain sequence, with context. With V trimmed by 6 bases and J by 6 bases, 10 bases remained unmatched. CDR1 MNHEY and CDR2 SMNVEV come from the germline V gene (reference sequence). The CDR3 is 15 residues long. This entry belongs to a study of blood T cell repertoires in COVID-19. Whole-study context: Acute and convalescent COVID-19 specimens originated in the United States, Italy and Spain. PBMCs, B-cell-depleted T cells, or T cells provided the cDNA or gDNA that made up the material.

In the study's own analysis: Quantification of nucleated cells was approximated via reference gene primer amplification. Sequencing used immunoSEQ multiplex PCR; TCRdb keeps in-frame clones, though not all of them. The D gene and trimming were derived from the DNA, and the V and J assignments and clone size from that table. The sample yields about 40,000 clones, roughly 80% seen once. The origin of this receptor is a woman in her fifties or sixties with acute or convalescent COVID-19. Sequencing input: peripheral blood. The chain couples TRBV27 to TRBJ2-2; 7 bases are shared with TRBD1. DNA for the CDR3: TGTGCCAGCAGGTCACAGGGGATGGTGGCCGGGGAGCTGTTTTTT. Encoded protein: CASRSQGMVAGELFF.